This TCR beta chain was sequenced during a study of blood T cell repertoires in COVID-19. Study background: Some COVID-19 samples were acute and others convalescent; all came from the United States, Italy and Spain. Sample material is recorded as cDNA or gDNA derived from T cells, B-cell-depleted T cells, or PBMCs.

Study processing details: For nucleated cells, counts were estimated from reference gene primer amplification. Profiled with immunoSEQ multiplex PCR; TCRdb holds only in-frame clones, not every one. For V, J and clone size, that table is used; D and trimming come from the DNA. The data show hundreds of thousands of clones, with approximately 85% seen just once and about 6% held by the top ten. Enrollment of patients from Seattle took place during active infection, with longitudinal follow-up. This clonotype originated in a woman aged 80 or over with COVID-19, enrolled during active disease. The sample consisted of peripheral blood.

The CDR3 nucleotides are TGTGCCAGCCGGACAGGGGGAGTCTATGGCTACACCTTC. Translating it yields CASRTGGVYGYTF. V is TRBV28 and J is TRBJ1-2; 10 nucleotides align to TRBD1. The CDR3 runs to 13 residues. Germline assignment: CDR1 MDHEN and CDR2 SYDVKM. V lost 8 bases, J lost 4 bases, and 4 bases stayed unmatched.